Listed below are T cell receptor beta chains from one sample, sequenced in a study of spatial heterogeneity in lung cancer. TCRdb reprocessed the 5' RACE reads with MiXCR, giving one entry per CDR3 protein. The sample includes 20,000 to 30,000 distinct CDR3 sequences, about 4.7% of them seen just once. Material: PBMCs, obtained at surgery. The receptors here all came from a male donor with early-stage non-small cell lung cancer. Each CDR3 is given with its conserved first and last residue. D genes are given only for firm matches. Size is stated for part of the rows, as once, few or many counts, or as a class when the clone is expanded.

v_gene	abundance	j_gene	d_gene	CDR3aa	CDR3nt
TRBV24-1	many	TRBJ2-1	TRBD2	CATTARGGRGRENEQFF	TGTGCCACCACGGCACGGGGCGGGAGGGGGAGGGAAAATGAGCAGTTCTTC
TRBV6-1	many	TRBJ2-3	TRBD2	CASSESGGHADTQYF	TGTGCCAGCAGTGAATCGGGAGGGCATGCCGATACGCAGTATTTT
TRBV6-2/TRBV6-3	many	TRBJ2-3	TRBD2	CASRKGLAGTDTQYF	TGTGCCAGCAGGAAGGGGCTAGCGGGGACAGATACGCAGTATTTT
TRBV7-2	many	TRBJ1-2	-	CASSPDIEYGYTF	TGTGCCAGCAGCCCGGACATCGAATATGGCTACACCTTC
TRBV7-2	many	TRBJ2-2	TRBD2	CASSPGLEAGELFF	TGTGCCAGCAGCCCAGGACTAGAGGCCGGGGAGCTGTTTTTT
TRBV20-1	many	TRBJ2-3	-	CSAPAGTDTQYF	TGCAGTGCTCCGGCGGGGACAGATACGCAGTATTTT
TRBV28	medium-sized	TRBJ2-2	-	CASSSGTPTGELFF	TGTGCCAGCAGTTCCGGGACACCCACCGGGGAGCTGTTTTTT
TRBV7-2	medium-sized	TRBJ1-4	-	CASSLDTRKLFF	TGTGCCAGCAGCTTAGATACGAGAAAACTGTTTTTT
TRBV12-3/TRBV12-4	many	TRBJ1-3	-	CASSYRPVQGTIYF	TGTGCCAGCAGTTATAGGCCGGTCCAGGGCACCATATATTTT
TRBV18	many	TRBJ1-2	-	CASSPEQYGYTF	TGTGCCAGCTCACCGGAACAGTATGGCTACACCTTC
TRBV20-1	many	TRBJ1-5	TRBD1	CSASSGTGRNQPQHF	TGCAGTGCTAGTTCCGGGACAGGGAGGAATCAGCCCCAGCATTTT
TRBV18	few	TRBJ1-1	-	CASSPQDTNTEAFF	TGTGCCAGCTCACCACAGGACACCAACACTGAAGCTTTCTTT
TRBV3-1	many	TRBJ2-3	TRBD2	CASSPHSGGAKYF	TGTGCCAGCAGCCCTCATAGCGGGGGGGCGAAGTATTTT
TRBV10-3	many	TRBJ2-7	-	CAISPLGGTGSYEQYF	TGTGCCATCAGTCCTTTGGGGGGAACGGGGTCCTACGAGCAGTACTTC
TRBV27	many	TRBJ1-2	-	CASSSGGRGGYTF	TGTGCCAGCAGTTCTGGGGGGAGGGGTGGCTACACCTTC
TRBV11-1	many	TRBJ2-7	-	CASSLQGSSYEQYF	TGTGCCAGCAGCCTCCAGGGGTCCTCCTACGAGCAGTACTTC
TRBV5-1	many	TRBJ1-3	-	CASSLAAAGNTIYF	TGCGCCAGCAGCTTGGCGGCAGCGGGAAACACCATATATTTT
TRBV6-6	many	TRBJ2-5	TRBD1	CASSYGTGRQETQYF	TGTGCCAGCAGTTACGGGACAGGGAGACAAGAGACCCAGTACTTC
TRBV28	many	TRBJ1-4	-	CASIPTGSPNEKLFF	TGTGCCAGCATCCCAACAGGGAGTCCTAATGAAAAACTGTTTTTT
TRBV6-1	many	TRBJ1-6	TRBD1	CASSEIGTGFSPLHF	TGTGCCAGCAGTGAAATTGGGACAGGTTTTTCACCCCTCCACTTT
TRBV7-2	-	TRBJ2-1	-	CASSQVGQGSYNEQFF	TGTGCCAGCAGCCAGGTGGGCCAGGGCTCCTACAATGAGCAGTTCTTC
TRBV27	many	TRBJ2-1	-	CASSLSAGNEQFF	TGTGCCAGCAGTTTATCCGCGGGCAATGAGCAGTTCTTC
TRBV14	-	TRBJ1-6	-	CASSQGLRNYNSPLHF	TGTGCCAGCAGCCAAGGTCTTCGGAACTATAATTCACCCCTCCACTTT
TRBV12-3/TRBV12-4	-	TRBJ1-5	-	CASSPAMVSQPQHF	TGTGCCAGCAGCCCCGCCATGGTCAGTCAGCCCCAGCATTTT
TRBV6-5	many	TRBJ2-5	-	CASSFGVAVVETQYF	TGTGCCAGCAGTTTCGGGGTAGCCGTCGTGGAGACCCAGTACTTC
TRBV5-1	many	TRBJ2-5	-	CASYRTGQETQYF	TGCGCCAGCTACAGGACGGGGCAAGAGACCCAGTACTTC
TRBV13	many	TRBJ2-7	-	CASSSGTPAYEQYF	TGTGCCAGCAGCTCGGGGACCCCCGCCTACGAGCAGTACTTC
TRBV6-1	many	TRBJ1-6	TRBD1	CASSVTGEDSPLHF	TGTGCCAGCAGTGTGACAGGGGAGGACTCACCCCTCCACTTT
TRBV30	-	TRBJ1-2	-	CAWSVRGLSSTNYGYTF	TGTGCCTGGAGTGTACGGGGACTAAGCTCTACTAACTATGGCTACACCTTC
TRBV6-2/TRBV6-3	many	TRBJ2-5	TRBD1	CASSTGTGGQETQYF	TGTGCCAGCAGTACTGGGACAGGCGGACAAGAGACCCAGTACTTC
TRBV20-1	many	TRBJ2-5	TRBD2	CSASPHLREVGQETQYF	TGCAGTGCTAGCCCCCACCTGCGGGAGGTAGGGCAAGAGACCCAGTACTTC
TRBV12-3/TRBV12-4	many	TRBJ1-4	TRBD1	CASSPGQNNEKLFF	TGTGCCAGCAGTCCGGGACAGAATAATGAAAAACTGTTTTTT
TRBV7-9	many	TRBJ2-7	TRBD2	CASRGGSSYEQYF	TGTGCCAGCAGAGGCGGGAGTTCCTACGAGCAGTACTTC
TRBV9	many	TRBJ2-3	TRBD2	CASSPREGASTDTQYF	TGTGCCAGCAGCCCGAGGGAGGGAGCTAGCACAGATACGCAGTATTTT
TRBV9	few	TRBJ2-3	TRBD2	CASRSPGLETDTQYF	TGTGCCAGCAGGTCACCGGGACTAGAGACAGATACGCAGTATTTT
TRBV11-1	many	TRBJ2-3	TRBD2	CASSNSGSADTQYF	TGTGCCAGCAGCAATAGCGGGAGCGCGGATACGCAGTATTTT
TRBV7-9	many	TRBJ1-5	-	CASSRDGHPGQPQHF	TGTGCCAGCAGCAGAGATGGACACCCCGGTCAGCCCCAGCATTTT
TRBV7-2	many	TRBJ2-1	TRBD1	CASSLARTGGYEQFF	TGTGCCAGCAGCTTAGCGCGGACAGGGGGCTATGAGCAGTTCTTC
TRBV28	many	TRBJ1-6	TRBD1	CASGPGQPSSPLHF	TGTGCCAGCGGACCGGGACAGCCCAGTTCACCCCTCCACTTT
TRBV30	many	TRBJ2-1	TRBD2	CAWSRGLAGNEQFF	TGTGCCTGGAGTAGGGGACTAGCCGGGAATGAGCAGTTCTTC
TRBV6-5	many	TRBJ2-3	-	CASSYEVDQSKYF	TGTGCCAGCAGTTATGAGGTTGACCAATCGAAGTATTTT
TRBV6-5	many	TRBJ2-2	-	CATLRGGELFF	TGTGCCACCCTACGGGGCGGGGAGCTGTTTTTT
TRBV6-1	many	TRBJ1-5	-	CASSDRGQPQHF	TGTGCCAGCAGTGACCGAGGGCAGCCCCAGCATTTT
TRBV18	-	TRBJ1-4	-	CASSPGENEKLFF	TGTGCCAGCTCACCAGGGGAAAATGAAAAACTGTTTTTT
TRBV18	many	TRBJ2-7	-	CASSPNARAGYYEQYF	TGTGCCAGCTCACCTAATGCCCGGGCTGGGTACTACGAGCAGTACTTC
TRBV28	medium-sized	TRBJ1-2	-	CASSSGGTRGGYTF	TGTGCCAGCAGCTCTGGGGGGACGCGGGGCGGCTACACCTTC
TRBV2	many	TRBJ2-5	-	CASSFSGAVGAQYF	TGTGCCAGCAGTTTTTCTGGGGCGGTAGGGGCCCAGTACTTC
TRBV9	many	TRBJ2-3	-	CASSAADTQYF	TGTGCCAGCAGCGCGGCAGATACGCAGTATTTT
TRBV6-5	many	TRBJ2-4	TRBD2	CASSSGTSGPKNIQYF	TGTGCCAGCAGTAGTGGGACTAGCGGGCCAAAAAACATTCAGTACTTC
TRBV20-1	many	TRBJ2-3	-	CSARDSGAPTDTQYF	TGCAGTGCTAGAGATTCGGGGGCCCCCACAGATACGCAGTATTTT
TRBV6-6	medium-sized	TRBJ2-5	-	CASSTGQTQYF	TGTGCCAGCAGTACAGGGCAGACCCAGTACTTC
TRBV29-1	many	TRBJ1-1	-	CSASGPLNTEAFF	TGCAGCGCTTCAGGGCCACTGAACACTGAAGCTTTCTTT
TRBV20-1	-	TRBJ1-3	-	CSAGRGGRSGNTIYF	TGCAGTGCAGGACGGGGGGGTAGATCTGGAAACACCATATATTTT
TRBV27	medium-sized	TRBJ2-7	TRBD1	CASSSKTGGSYEQYF	TGTGCCAGCAGTTCAAAGACAGGGGGCTCCTACGAGCAGTACTTC